This T cell receptor beta chain was sequenced for a study of blood T cells in healthy people across ages. A second PCR, run for roughly 7 to 12 cycles, used a sample-barcoded 5' primer plus a J-beta primer mix. Every molecule of cDNA carried a tag from a template-switch adaptor with 12 random nucleotides. Sequencing of every sample gave 2.5 million or more CDR3-containing paired-end reads. TCRdb re-analysed the 5' RACE reads in MiXCR, keeping a single row per CDR3 protein. The table records about 1.1 million distinct CDR3 sequences, around two fifths of them present only once. To note about this clonotype: Its antigen is not identified.

The CDR3 extends over 15 amino acids. CDR1 is SGHNT, CDR2 YYREEE, per germline (reference sequence). V shed 4 bases, J shed 4 bases, and the junction held 10 bases outside the gene matches. Broader study findings: Observed TCR beta diversity showed a strong correlation with the percentage of naive T cells as measured by flow cytometry. Because donor CMV status was unknown, expanded clonotype changes were possibly confounded.

The TCR sequence derives from a man aged 18 to 30 in good health. J is TRBJ2-5 and V is TRBV5-4; 7 nucleotides agree with TRBD2. The sequenced sample consisted of blood. The CDR3 coding sequence is TGTGCCAGCAGCCCTACCCTGGCTAGCGGAGAGACCCAGTACTTC. This gives the protein CASSPTLASGETQYF.